The rows below give T cell receptor beta chains drawn from one sample of a study of blood T cell repertoires in COVID-19. Assay: immunoSEQ multiplex PCR; the TCRdb copy retains only in-frame clones and omits some. Here the sample spans around 130,000 clones, about four fifths being singletons. The sequenced sample consisted of peripheral blood. Every receptor here comes from a human donor in a cohort sampled during active COVID-19. Each CDR3 is given with its conserved first and last residue. The D gene is left open where the match is weak. Size tells how often a clone was seen (once, few, many) or the class of an expanded clone, and some rows leave it out.

j_call: TRBJ1-5
d_call: -
clone_size: -
v_call: TRBV7-2
cdr3_nt: TGTGCCAGCAGCTTCCCGGGGTATAGCAATCAGCCCCAGCATTTT
cdr3_aa: CASSFPGYSNQPQHF

j_call: TRBJ1-1
d_call: -
clone_size: -
v_call: TRBV6-5
cdr3_nt: TGTGCCAGCAGTACAAAAAAGAACACTGAAGCTTTCTTT
cdr3_aa: CASSTKKNTEAFF

j_call: TRBJ1-2
d_call: TRBD1
clone_size: -
v_call: TRBV28
cdr3_nt: TGTGCCAGCAGTTTGACGGACAGGGGGCACGGCTACACCTTC
cdr3_aa: CASSLTDRGHGYTF

j_call: TRBJ2-7
d_call: -
clone_size: -
v_call: TRBV28
cdr3_nt: TGTGCCAGCAGTCCGGACAGTACCTACGAGCAGTACTTC
cdr3_aa: CASSPDSTYEQYF

j_call: TRBJ1-2
d_call: TRBD1
clone_size: -
v_call: TRBV2
cdr3_nt: TGTGCCAGCAGCATCGACAGGGGGGCGTCTGGCTACACCTTC
cdr3_aa: CASSIDRGASGYTF

j_call: TRBJ2-2
d_call: TRBD1
clone_size: -
v_call: TRBV28
cdr3_nt: TGTGCCAGCAGTTTACGCTACGCCGGGACAGGGGGGACCGGGGAGCTGTTTTTT
cdr3_aa: CASSLRYAGTGGTGELFF

j_call: TRBJ1-1
d_call: TRBD1
clone_size: -
v_call: TRBV6-5
cdr3_nt: TGTGCCAGCAAATCCCGGGACAGGGGGAACACTGAAGCTTTCTTT
cdr3_aa: CASKSRDRGNTEAFF

j_call: TRBJ1-4
d_call: -
clone_size: -
v_call: TRBV13
cdr3_nt: TGTGCCAGCAGCTTAGAGGAGGGGACGGAAGTACAAAAACTGTTTTTT
cdr3_aa: CASSLEEGTEVQKLFF

j_call: TRBJ2-6
d_call: -
clone_size: -
v_call: TRBV3-1/TRBV3-2
cdr3_nt: TGTGCCAGCAGCCGGAGCTCTGGGGCCAACGTCCTGACTTTC
cdr3_aa: CASSRSSGANVLTF

j_call: TRBJ2-2
d_call: -
clone_size: -
v_call: TRBV5-1
cdr3_nt: TGCGCCAGCAGAACTGGAGGGGGCGCAAACACCGGGGAGCTGTTTTTT
cdr3_aa: CASRTGGGANTGELFF

j_call: TRBJ1-4
d_call: -
clone_size: once
v_call: TRBV5-4
cdr3_nt: TGTGCCAGCAGCCCGAGAGGAGATTCAAATGAAAAACTGTTTTTT
cdr3_aa: CASSPRGDSNEKLFF

j_call: TRBJ2-7
d_call: TRBD1
clone_size: -
v_call: TRBV25-1
cdr3_nt: TGTGCCAGCAGGGAGACAGGGAATTTGTACGAGCAGTACTTC
cdr3_aa: CASRETGNLYEQYF

j_call: TRBJ1-1
d_call: TRBD1
clone_size: -
v_call: TRBV19
cdr3_nt: TGTGCCAGTAGTATAGATCTGGGGACAGTCCCGAACACTGAAGCTTTCTTT
cdr3_aa: CASSIDLGTVPNTEAFF

j_call: TRBJ2-5
d_call: TRBD2
clone_size: -
v_call: TRBV19
cdr3_nt: TGTGCCAGTAGTACGTCTAGCGGGGGGGGGCAAGAGACCCAGTACTTC
cdr3_aa: CASSTSSGGGQETQYF

j_call: TRBJ2-1
d_call: -
clone_size: -
v_call: TRBV29-1
cdr3_nt: TGCAGCGTGCGGGACAGCCAATACAATGAGCAGTTCTTC
cdr3_aa: CSVRDSQYNEQFF

j_call: TRBJ2-3
d_call: TRBD2
clone_size: -
v_call: TRBV6-6
cdr3_nt: TGTGCCAGTCGGACTAGCGGGGGTTCAGATACGCAGTATTTT
cdr3_aa: CASRTSGGSDTQYF

j_call: TRBJ1-6
d_call: -
clone_size: -
v_call: TRBV21-1
cdr3_nt: TGTGCCAGCAGCCTAAAAGGAGGACAGCGCCTTTGCTCACCCCTCCACTTT
cdr3_aa: CASSLKGGQRLCSPLHF